This TCR beta chain derives from a study of post-analysis software for immune sequencing data. Germline assignment: CDR1 SEHNR and CDR2 FQNEAQ (reference sequence). Trimming took off 11 bases at V and 1 base at J, with 20 bases between the two ends. The CDR3 extends over 15 amino acids. The TCR beta cDNA libraries carried unique molecular identifiers. One entry per CDR3 protein, called by TCRdb with MiXCR from the PCR reads. The sample includes 600,000 to 700,000 distinct CDR3 sequences, approximately 60% of them seen just once. General study findings and limits: Roughly five TRBV segments were more frequent in patients than controls; TRBV5-6, TRBV5-1 and TRBV20-1 belonged to this group.

This clonotype appeared once. Its antigen remains unknown. This sequence originates from a girl aged 2 to 10 with multiple sclerosis. The sequenced material came from blood. The chain recombines TRBV7-9 with TRBJ1-1; D is possibly TRBD1 (5 bases). CDR3 sequence (DNA): TGTGCCTCCCAGGAGGGGCAATATAGGAACACTGAAGCTTTCTTT. It codes for CASQEGQYRNTEAFF.